This T cell receptor beta chain derives from a study of cytomegalovirus exposure and HLA in healthy donors. Whole-study results and caveats: For most TCR beta V segments, an earlier analysis put the productive rate at about 87% or about 30% of the time. There were several of the most significant clusters that appeared linked to common viral pathogens in a later analysis. The CMV antigen specificity of a few CMV-associated chains was confirmed through in vitro analysis.

The PCR employed 60 Vbeta primers together with 13 Jbeta primers. Using immunoSEQ multiplex PCR, the repertoire was profiled, and TCRdb retains in-frame clones only, with some absent. Here the sample spans some 130,000 clones, over 60% being singletons. As regards this clone: Antigen unknown.

This sequence originates from a man aged 18 to 30 in good health and CMV-seronegative. The sequenced sample consisted of PBMCs.

This CDR3 reads CASLGRLVAHNEQFF. CDR3 bases: TGTGCCAGCCTAGGCCGACTGGTAGCGCACAATGAGCAGTTCTTC. This chain connects TRBV6-6 to TRBJ2-1; maybe TRBD2 (5 bases). This CDR3 contains 15 residues. Trimming cost V 8 bases and J 5 bases, with 19 bases left between them. Looked up from germline, CDR1 is MNHNY and CDR2 is SVGAGI (reference sequence).